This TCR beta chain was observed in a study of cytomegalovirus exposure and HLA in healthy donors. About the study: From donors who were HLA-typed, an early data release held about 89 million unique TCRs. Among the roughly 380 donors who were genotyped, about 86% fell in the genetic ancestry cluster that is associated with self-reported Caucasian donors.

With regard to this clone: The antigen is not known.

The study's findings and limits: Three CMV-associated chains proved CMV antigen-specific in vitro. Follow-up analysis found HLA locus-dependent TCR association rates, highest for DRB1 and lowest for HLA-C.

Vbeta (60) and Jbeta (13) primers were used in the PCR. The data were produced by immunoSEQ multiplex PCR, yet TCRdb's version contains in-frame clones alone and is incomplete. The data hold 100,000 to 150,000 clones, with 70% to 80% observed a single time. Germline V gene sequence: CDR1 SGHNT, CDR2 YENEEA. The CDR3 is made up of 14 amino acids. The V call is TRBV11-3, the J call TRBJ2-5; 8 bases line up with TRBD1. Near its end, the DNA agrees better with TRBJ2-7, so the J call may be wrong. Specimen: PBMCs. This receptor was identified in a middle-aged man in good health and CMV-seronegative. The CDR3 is CASSPDRGHYEQYF. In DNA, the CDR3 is TGTGCCAGCAGCCCTGACAGGGGTCACTACGAGCAGTACTTC.